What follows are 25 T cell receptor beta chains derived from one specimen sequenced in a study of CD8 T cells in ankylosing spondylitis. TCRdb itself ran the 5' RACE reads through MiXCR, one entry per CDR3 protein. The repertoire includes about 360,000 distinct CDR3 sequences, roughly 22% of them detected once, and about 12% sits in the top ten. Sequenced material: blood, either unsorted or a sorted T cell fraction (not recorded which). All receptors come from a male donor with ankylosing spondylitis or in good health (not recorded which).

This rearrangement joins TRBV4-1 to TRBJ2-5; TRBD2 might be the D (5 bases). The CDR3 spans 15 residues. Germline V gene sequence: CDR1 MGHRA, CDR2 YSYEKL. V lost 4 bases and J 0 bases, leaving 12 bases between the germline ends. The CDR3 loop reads CASSRLAGNQETQYF. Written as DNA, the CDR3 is TGCGCCAGCAGCCGCCTAGCTGGAAACCAAGAGACCCAGTACTTC.

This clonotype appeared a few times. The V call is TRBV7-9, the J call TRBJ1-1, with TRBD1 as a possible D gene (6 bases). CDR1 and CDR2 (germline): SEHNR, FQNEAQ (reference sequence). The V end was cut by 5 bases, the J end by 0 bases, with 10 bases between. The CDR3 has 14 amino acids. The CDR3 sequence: CASSRRDMNTEAFF. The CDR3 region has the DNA TGTGCCAGCAGCCGCCGGGACATGAACACTGAAGCTTTCTTT.

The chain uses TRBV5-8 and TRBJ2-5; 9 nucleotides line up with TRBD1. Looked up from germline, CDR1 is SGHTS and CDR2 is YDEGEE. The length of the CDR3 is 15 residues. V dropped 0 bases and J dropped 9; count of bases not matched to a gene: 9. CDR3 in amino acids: CASSLDPDRGMPQYF. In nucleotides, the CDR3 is TGTGCCAGCAGCTTGGACCCTGACAGGGGGATGCCCCAGTACTTC.

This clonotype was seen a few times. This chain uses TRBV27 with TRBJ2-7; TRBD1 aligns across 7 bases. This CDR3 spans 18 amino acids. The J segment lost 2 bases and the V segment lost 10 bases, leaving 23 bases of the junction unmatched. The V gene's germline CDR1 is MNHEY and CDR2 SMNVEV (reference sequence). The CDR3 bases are TGTGCCACCCCTTACCGAGGGGGACAGAGCCTGGGAACCTACGAGCAGTACTTC. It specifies CATPYRGGQSLGTYEQYF.

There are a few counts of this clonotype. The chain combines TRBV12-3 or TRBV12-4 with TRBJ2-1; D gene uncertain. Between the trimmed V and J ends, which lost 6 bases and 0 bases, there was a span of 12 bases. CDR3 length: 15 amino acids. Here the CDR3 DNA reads TGTGCCAGCAGATTGAGTCTGAGCTCCTACAATGAGCAGTTCTTC. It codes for CASRLSLSSYNEQFF.

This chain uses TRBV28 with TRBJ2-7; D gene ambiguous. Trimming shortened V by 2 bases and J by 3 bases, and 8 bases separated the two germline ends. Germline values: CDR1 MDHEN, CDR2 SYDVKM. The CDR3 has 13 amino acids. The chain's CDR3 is CASSLLSVYEQYF. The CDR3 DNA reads TGTGCCAGCAGTTTACTGTCAGTCTACGAGCAGTACTTC. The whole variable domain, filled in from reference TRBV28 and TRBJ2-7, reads DVKVTQSSRYLVKRTGEKVFLECVQDMDHENMFWYRQDPGLGLRLIYFSYDVKMKEKGDIPEGYSVSREKKERFSLILESASTNQTSMYLCASSLLSVYEQYFGPGTRLTVT.

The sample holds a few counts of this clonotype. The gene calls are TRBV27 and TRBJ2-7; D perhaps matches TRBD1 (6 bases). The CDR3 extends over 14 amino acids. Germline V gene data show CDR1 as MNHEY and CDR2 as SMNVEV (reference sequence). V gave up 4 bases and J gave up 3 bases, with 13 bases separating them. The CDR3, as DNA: TGTGCCAGCAGTTACCAGACAGGCGGCTACGAGCAGTACTTC. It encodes CASSYQTGGYEQYF.

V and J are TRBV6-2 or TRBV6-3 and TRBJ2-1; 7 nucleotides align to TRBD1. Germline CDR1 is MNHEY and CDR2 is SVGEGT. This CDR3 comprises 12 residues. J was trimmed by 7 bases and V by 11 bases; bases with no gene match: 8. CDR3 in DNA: TGTGCCGGAGCAACGACAGGGAATGAGCAGTTCTTC. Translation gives CAGATTGNEQFF.

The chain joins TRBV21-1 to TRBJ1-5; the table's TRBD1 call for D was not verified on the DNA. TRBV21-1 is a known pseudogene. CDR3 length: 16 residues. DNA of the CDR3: TGTGCCAGCAGCAAAACGCAGGGAGGGGGCCGGCAGCCCCAGCATTTT. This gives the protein CASSKTQGGGRQPQHF.

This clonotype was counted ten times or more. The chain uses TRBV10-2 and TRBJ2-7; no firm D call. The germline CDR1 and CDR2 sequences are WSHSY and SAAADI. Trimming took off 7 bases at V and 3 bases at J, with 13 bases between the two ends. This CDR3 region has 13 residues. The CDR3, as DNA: TGCGCCAGCACGGTGACAACGGACTACGAGCAGTACTTC. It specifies CASTVTTDYEQYF.

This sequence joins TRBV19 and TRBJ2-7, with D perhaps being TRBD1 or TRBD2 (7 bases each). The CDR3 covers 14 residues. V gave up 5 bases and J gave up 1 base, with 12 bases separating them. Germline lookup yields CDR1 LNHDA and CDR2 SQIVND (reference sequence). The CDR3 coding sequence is TGTGCCAGTAGTGGGACAGCGGGGTCCTACGAGCAGTACTTC. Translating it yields CASSGTAGSYEQYF.

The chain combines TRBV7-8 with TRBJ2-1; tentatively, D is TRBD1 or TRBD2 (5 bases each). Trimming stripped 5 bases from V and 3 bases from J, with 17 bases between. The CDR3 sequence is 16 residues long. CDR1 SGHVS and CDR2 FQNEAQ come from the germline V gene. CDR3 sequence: CASSKGATIGYNEQFF. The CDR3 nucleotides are TGTGCCAGCAGCAAAGGGGCGACTATCGGCTACAATGAGCAGTTCTTC.

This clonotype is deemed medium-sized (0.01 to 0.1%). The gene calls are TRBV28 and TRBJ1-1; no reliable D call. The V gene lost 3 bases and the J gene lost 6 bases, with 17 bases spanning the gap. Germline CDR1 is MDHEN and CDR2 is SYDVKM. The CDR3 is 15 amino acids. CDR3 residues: CASSFPVVGSAEAFF. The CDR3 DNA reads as TGTGCCAGCAGTTTTCCGGTGGTCGGTAGTGCTGAAGCTTTCTTT.

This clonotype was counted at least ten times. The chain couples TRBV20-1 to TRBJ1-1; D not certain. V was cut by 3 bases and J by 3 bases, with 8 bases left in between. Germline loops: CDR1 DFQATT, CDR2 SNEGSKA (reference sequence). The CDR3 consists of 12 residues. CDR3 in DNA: TGCAGTGCTAGGGTATCGGACACTGAAGCTTTCTTT. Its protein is CSARVSDTEAFF.

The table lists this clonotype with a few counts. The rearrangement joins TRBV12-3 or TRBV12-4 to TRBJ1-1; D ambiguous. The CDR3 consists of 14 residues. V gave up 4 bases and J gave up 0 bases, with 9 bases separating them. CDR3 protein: CASSWAELNTEAFF. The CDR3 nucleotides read TGTGCCAGCAGTTGGGCAGAGCTGAACACTGAAGCTTTCTTT.

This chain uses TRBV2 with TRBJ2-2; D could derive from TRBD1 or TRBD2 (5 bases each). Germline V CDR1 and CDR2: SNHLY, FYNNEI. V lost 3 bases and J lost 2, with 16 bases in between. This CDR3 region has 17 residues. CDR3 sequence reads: CASSESRDLTNTGELFF. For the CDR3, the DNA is TGTGCCAGCAGTGAGTCCCGGGACCTAACCAACACCGGGGAGCTGTTTTTT.

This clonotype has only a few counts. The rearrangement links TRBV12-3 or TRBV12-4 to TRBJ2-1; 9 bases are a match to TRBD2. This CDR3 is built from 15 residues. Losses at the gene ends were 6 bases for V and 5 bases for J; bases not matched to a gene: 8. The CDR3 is CASSASGATNNEQFF. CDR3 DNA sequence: TGTGCCAGCAGCGCTAGCGGGGCCACCAACAATGAGCAGTTCTTC.

In DNA form, the CDR3 reads TGTGCCAGCAGCTTGGGAGGGTCGGACTATGGCTACACCTTC. It codes for CASSLGGSDYGYTF. This chain joins TRBV5-6 and TRBJ1-2; no clear D. Trimming took off 0 bases at V and 3 bases at J, with 9 bases between the two ends. The CDR3 extends over 14 amino acids. The germline CDR1 and CDR2 sequences are SGHDT and YYEEEE.

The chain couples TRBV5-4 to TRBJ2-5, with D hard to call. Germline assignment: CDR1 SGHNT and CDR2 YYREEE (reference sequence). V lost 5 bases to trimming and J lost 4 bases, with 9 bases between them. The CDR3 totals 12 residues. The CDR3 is CASSRLGETQYF. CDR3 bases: TGTGCCAGCAGTCGCTTGGGAGAGACCCAGTACTTC.

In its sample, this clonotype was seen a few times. CDR3 in amino acids: CASSFSATSGGAYEQFF. CDR3 DNA: TGCGCCAGCAGCTTCTCCGCCACTAGCGGGGGGGCATATGAGCAGTTCTTC. The rearrangement uses TRBV5-1 and TRBJ2-1, with 13 bases that match TRBD2. With 2 bases clipped from V and 8 bases from J, the junction kept 10 bases outside the gene matches. Germline V gene data show CDR1 as SGHRS and CDR2 as YFSETQ. CDR3 size: 17 residues.

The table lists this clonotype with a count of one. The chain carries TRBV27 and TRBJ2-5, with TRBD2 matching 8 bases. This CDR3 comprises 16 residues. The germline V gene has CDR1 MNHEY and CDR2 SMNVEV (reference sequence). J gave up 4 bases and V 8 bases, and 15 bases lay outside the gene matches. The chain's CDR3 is CASPTLRGGTPETQYF. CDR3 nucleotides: TGTGCCAGCCCCACACTTCGGGGGGGGACCCCAGAGACCCAGTACTTC.

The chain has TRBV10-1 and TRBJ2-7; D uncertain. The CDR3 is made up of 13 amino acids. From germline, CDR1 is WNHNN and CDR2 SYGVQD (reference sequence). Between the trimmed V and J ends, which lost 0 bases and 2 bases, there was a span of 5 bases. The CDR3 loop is CASSESPAYEQYF. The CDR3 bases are TGCGCCAGCAGTGAGTCCCCAGCCTACGAGCAGTACTTC.

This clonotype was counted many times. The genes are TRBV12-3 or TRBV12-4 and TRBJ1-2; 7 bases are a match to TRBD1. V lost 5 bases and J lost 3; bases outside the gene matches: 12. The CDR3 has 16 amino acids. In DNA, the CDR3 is TGTGCCAGCAGTGCGACAGGGACTCCTTCCCACTATGGCTACACCTTC. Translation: CASSATGTPSHYGYTF.

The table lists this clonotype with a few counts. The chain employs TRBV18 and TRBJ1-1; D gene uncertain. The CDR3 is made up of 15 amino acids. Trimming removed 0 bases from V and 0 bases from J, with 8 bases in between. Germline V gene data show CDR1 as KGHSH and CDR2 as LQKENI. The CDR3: CASSPPKVVNTEAFF. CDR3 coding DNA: TGTGCCAGCTCACCACCGAAGGTTGTGAACACTGAAGCTTTCTTT.

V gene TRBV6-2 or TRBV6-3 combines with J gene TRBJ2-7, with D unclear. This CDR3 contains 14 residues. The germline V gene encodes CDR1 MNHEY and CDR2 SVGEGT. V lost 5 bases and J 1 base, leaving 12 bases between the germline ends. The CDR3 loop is CASSTRWQSYEQYF. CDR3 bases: TGTGCCAGCAGTACCCGCTGGCAGTCCTACGAGCAGTACTTC.